The next 9 T cell receptor beta chains were all read from a single sample in a study of glioma-infiltrating T cells after dendritic cell vaccination. Time point described: after dendritic cell vaccination, including at tumor progression/relapse. Here immunoSEQ multiplex PCR was the method, and the copy in TCRdb shows in-frame clones only, minus some. The sample carries 90,000 to 95,000 clones, 70% to 90% recorded once. Sequences were derived from blood, sampled after dendritic cell vaccination. The receptor set was obtained from a human donor with glioblastoma.

J is TRBJ2-5 and V is TRBV7-2; 10 nucleotides line up with TRBD2. The CDR3 is made up of 16 amino acids. V shed 1 base, J shed 5 bases, and the junction held 7 bases outside the gene matches. Germline-derived CDR1 and CDR2 are SGHTA and FQGNSA. CDR3 residues: CASSLGPTSGWETQYF. CDR3 DNA: TGTGCCAGCAGCTTAGGACCGACTAGCGGGTGGGAGACCCAGTACTTC.

The rearrangement joins TRBV6-5 to TRBJ1-6, with 7 positions matching TRBD1. Losses at the gene ends were 6 bases for V and 10 bases for J; bases not matched to a gene: 12. Germline V gene data show CDR1 as MNHEY and CDR2 as SVGAGI. This CDR3 is 15 amino acids long. CDR3 nucleotide sequence: TGTGCCAGCAGAAATGTTAGGGGGCTTAGGTCACCCCTCCACTTT. Translation gives CASRNVRGLRSPLHF.

This clone has just a few counts. The CDR3 DNA reads as TGTGCCAGCAGTGAATTACAGGGGGCTCGGGATGAAAAACTGTTTTTT. This codes for CASSELQGARDEKLFF. This chain joins TRBV25-1 and TRBJ1-4; TRBD1 matches 9 bases. This CDR3 is built from 16 residues. Germline CDR1 MGHDK, CDR2 SYGVNS. Trimming at V came to 1 base and at J to 6 bases, leaving 6 bases not matched to a gene.

V usage is TRBV25-1 and J usage is TRBJ1-3; 8 bases agree with TRBD1. The CDR3 is 15 amino acids. Germline lookup yields CDR1 MGHDK and CDR2 SYGVNS. Losses at the gene ends were 6 bases for V and 7 bases for J; bases not matched to a gene: 11. The CDR3 region is CASSRGQGHSNTIYF. The CDR3, as DNA: TGTGCCAGCAGCCGCGGACAGGGCCATTCGAACACCATATATTTT.

The chain recombines TRBV14 with TRBJ1-3; D gene ambiguous. This CDR3 is 13 amino acids long. Trimming removed 3 bases from V and 4 bases from J, with 7 bases in between. The germline V gene has CDR1 SGHDN and CDR2 FVKESK. The CDR3 region has the DNA TGTGCCAGCAGCCAGGCATCCGGAAACACCATATATTTT. It is translated as CASSQASGNTIYF.

This clone was seen a single time. The J gene is TRBJ1-3, the V gene TRBV9; D call uncertain. The CDR3 extends over 16 amino acids. Germline CDR1 and CDR2: SGDLS and YYNGEE. V was clipped by 3 bases and J by 0 bases, with 13 bases between them. The CDR3 sequence is CASSEQPGVSGNTIYF. The DNA for the CDR3 is TGTGCCAGCAGCGAACAACCGGGAGTCTCTGGAAACACCATATATTTT.

The J gene is TRBJ2-2, the V gene TRBV5-1, with 8 bases aligning to TRBD2. The V gene's germline CDR1 is SGHRS and CDR2 YFSETQ. The CDR3 loop spans 17 amino acids. V was pared by 4 bases and J by 1 base, with 9 bases of the junction left unmatched. The CDR3 nucleotides are TGCGCCAGCAGCCCTGGGGGTCTAGCGGGGAACACCGGGGAGCTGTTTTTT. Protein product: CASSPGGLAGNTGELFF.

This clone appeared once. The J gene is TRBJ1-2, the V gene TRBV5-1, with D perhaps matching TRBD1 (5 bases). Trimming pared 2 bases from V and 7 bases from J, leaving 12 bases between. In germline, CDR1 is SGHRS, CDR2 YFSETQ. The CDR3 runs 13 residues. The CDR3 DNA is TGCGCCAGCAGCTTAGACAGTAAAGCTGGCTACACCTTC. Residues: CASSLDSKAGYTF.

This chain uses TRBV14 with TRBJ2-1; D remains ambiguous. Between the trimmed V and J ends, which lost 1 base and 6 bases, there was a span of 4 bases. CDR3 length equals 12 residues. CDR1 is SGHDN and CDR2 is FVKESK in the germline V gene. CDR3 bases: TGTGCCAGCAGCCAAGTCAGCAATGAGCAGTTCTTC. Translation: CASSQVSNEQFF. The full variable domain, completed using reference TRBV14 and TRBJ2-1, is EAGVTQFPSHSVIEKGQTVTLRCDPISGHDNLYWYRRVMGKEIKFLLHFVKESKQDESGMPNNRFLAERTGGTYSTLKVQPAELEDSGVYFCASSQVSNEQFFGPGTRLTVL.